This T cell receptor (beta chain) is drawn from a study of cytotoxic CD8 clonotypes in ibrutinib-treated CLL. Study overall: The subjects consisted of some 12 relapsed/refractory and around 15 treatment-naive individuals, with some 18 IGHV unmutated. Study outcomes and limitations: Patients showed higher baseline clonality than age-matched healthy donors, and it tracked circulating CD8+ T-cell counts. Clonality was higher at ibrutinib response and returned toward baseline at progression.

Only in-frame clones appear in the TCRdb table, and some are missing; sequencing was by immunoSEQ multiplex PCR. Here the sample spans 40,000 or so clones, roughly 69% being singletons. V dropped 4 bases and J dropped 4; count of bases not matched to a gene: 12. CDR1 SQVTM and CDR2 ANQGSEA come from the germline V gene. The CDR3 consists of 17 residues. A single count supports this clone. Its cognate antigen is unknown. The sequencing used PBMCs, collected after 12 months of ibrutinib treatment. J is TRBJ2-1 and V is TRBV29-1, with TRBD2 matching 11 bases. The source of this sequence is a human donor with chronic lymphocytic leukemia. CDR3: CSVGGVVAGGLYNEQFF. The CDR3, as DNA: TGCAGCGTTGGAGGGGTGGTAGCGGGAGGGTTGTACAATGAGCAGTTCTTC.